This TCR beta chain was documented in a study of blood T cell repertoires in COVID-19. Study-level information: Nucleic acid was either cDNA or gDNA, and it came from T cells, B-cell-depleted T cells, or PBMCs.

V shed 5 bases and J shed 3 bases, with 8 bases lying between them. From germline, CDR1 is SNHLY and CDR2 FYNNEI. The CDR3 sequence is 14 residues long. The table came from immunoSEQ multiplex PCR; TCRdb's copy has only in-frame clones and leaves some out. The profile covers about 200,000 clones, with approximately 84% appearing a single time and around 5% taken by the ten largest. This clone was observed a few times. This chain uses TRBV2 with TRBJ1-6, with a possible D match to TRBD1 (5 bases). Sequenced material: peripheral blood. The TCR comes from a woman older than 75 with acute or convalescent COVID-19. Here the CDR3 DNA reads TGTGCCAGCAGTCAGGGATACTATAATTCACCCCTCCACTTT. This sequence encodes CASSQGYYNSPLHF. Looking up the rest from reference TRBV2 and TRBJ1-6 gives the full variable domain: EPEVTQTPSHQVTQMGQEVILRCVPISNHLYFYWYRQILGQKVEFLVSFYNNEISEKSEIFDDQFSVERPDGSNFTLKIRSTKLEDSAMYFCASSQGYYNSPLHFGNGTRLTVT.